Listed below are T cell receptor beta chains from one sample, sequenced in a study of OX40 agonist ivuxolimab in advanced cancers. Here immunoSEQ multiplex PCR was the method, and the copy in TCRdb shows in-frame clones only, minus some. The repertoire holds over 150,000 clones, roughly 94% seen once, with 0.3% to 0.35% in the top ten. The sequencing used CD4+ or CD8+ T cells sorted from blood, collected in a trial of the OX40 agonist ivuxolimab. The receptors stem from an adult with an advanced solid tumor such as melanoma, head and neck, liver or kidney cancer. The CDR3 runs from the conserved cysteine through the conserved F or W. A D gene is named only where the DNA matches it firmly. Part of the rows lack a size; the others show once, few, many or a class for expanded clones.

d_call j_call v_call clone_size cdr3_aa cdr3_nt
TRBD2 TRBJ2-5 TRBV5-1 - CASSPSGETQYF TGCGCCAGCAGCCCTAGCGGAGAGACCCAGTACTTC
TRBD1 TRBJ1-1 TRBV19 - CASSIIQGATEAFF TGTGCCAGTAGTATAATACAGGGGGCCACTGAAGCTTTCTTT
- TRBJ1-1 TRBV15 once CATSFRAAGNTEAFF TGTGCCACCAGTTTCAGGGCGGCGGGGAACACTGAAGCTTTCTTT
- TRBJ2-7 TRBV7-9 - CASSYLGGEQYF TGTGCCAGCAGCTACCTAGGGGGCGAGCAGTACTTC
- TRBJ2-7 TRBV1 - CTSSQERGARYEQYF TGCACCAGCAGCCAAGAGCGTGGGGCTAGATACGAGCAGTACTTC
- TRBJ2-7 TRBV4-1 - CASSHVDRDTYEQYF TGCGCCAGCAGCCACGTCGACCGGGACACCTACGAGCAGTACTTC
- TRBJ2-7 TRBV21-1 once CASSNRKGQALCEQYF TGTGCCAGCAGCAATAGGAAGGGACAGGCCTTATGCGAGCAGTACTTC
- TRBJ2-7 TRBV9 once CASSAVYGSEQYF TGTGCCAGCAGCGCTGTCTACGGGAGCGAGCAGTACTTC
TRBD1 TRBJ1-5 TRBV18 - CASSLGTGTVTQHF TGTGCCAGCTCACTCGGGACAGGGACGGTTACCCAGCATTTT
TRBD2 TRBJ2-1 TRBV18 - CASSPQGLSYNEQFF TGTGCCAGCTCACCACAGGGACTATCCTACAATGAGCAGTTCTTC
- TRBJ1-1 TRBV5-4 - CASSPLPAGHTEAFF TGTGCCAGCAGCCCCCTCCCAGCCGGTCACACTGAAGCTTTCTTT
- TRBJ1-3 TRBV9 - CASSVEPAGSGNTIYF TGTGCCAGCAGCGTAGAACCGGCAGGGTCTGGAAACACCATATATTTT
TRBD1 TRBJ2-1 TRBV19 - CASSTGQVVFFGEQFF TGTGCCAGTAGTACCGGACAGGTGGTTTTTTTTGGTGAGCAGTTCTTC
TRBD1 TRBJ2-7 TRBV2 medium-sized CAASKDRGDEQYF TGTGCCGCTTCAAAGGACAGGGGGGACGAGCAGTACTTC
- TRBJ2-7 TRBV5-4 - CASSLARGRGTYEQYF TGTGCCAGCAGCTTGGCGAGGGGCAGGGGAACCTACGAGCAGTACTTC
- TRBJ1-4 TRBV5-1 - CASMTGVATNEKLFF TGCGCCAGCATGACGGGAGTTGCAACTAATGAAAAACTGTTTTTT
- TRBJ1-5 TRBV27 few CASSPRTPNSNQPQHF TGTGCCAGCAGTCCCCGGACACCGAATAGCAATCAGCCCCAGCATTTT
- TRBJ1-5 TRBV7-2 - CASSFSRSGFEGQPQHF TGTGCCAGCAGCTTTAGCCGATCCGGATTCGAGGGTCAGCCCCAGCATTTT
- TRBJ2-2 TRBV9 - CASRSQGTGELFF TGTGCCAGCCGATCCCAGGGAACCGGGGAGCTGTTTTTT
TRBD1 TRBJ1-2 TRBV6-5 - CASSTPGQGAFGYTF TGTGCCAGCAGTACCCCGGGACAGGGGGCGTTTGGCTACACCTTC
- TRBJ1-4 TRBV5-6 - CASSFLRAGAPTNEKLFF TGTGCCAGCAGCTTTCTTAGGGCGGGGGCCCCAACTAATGAAAAACTGTTTTTT
TRBD1 TRBJ1-4 TRBV5-3 - CARSRGQGVPNEKLFF TGTGCCAGAAGCCGGGGACAGGGGGTACCTAATGAAAAACTGTTTTTT
- TRBJ1-2 TRBV7-8 - CASSSRAVPYGYTF TGTGCCAGCAGCTCGCGGGCAGTTCCTTATGGCTACACCTTC
TRBD1 TRBJ2-5 TRBV5-1 - CASSLATRGETQYF TGCGCCAGCAGCTTGGCTACCAGGGGGGAGACCCAGTACTTC
- TRBJ2-7 TRBV13 - CASSLGMDSYEQYF TGTGCCAGCAGCTTAGGCATGGACAGTTACGAGCAGTACTTC
- TRBJ2-4 TRBV28 - CASSSNPSNIQYF TGTGCCAGCAGTTCCAACCCGTCGAACATTCAGTACTTC
TRBD1 TRBJ2-1 TRBV7-2 - CASNRGWPEQFF TGTGCCAGCAACAGGGGTTGGCCTGAGCAGTTCTTC
TRBD1 TRBJ2-7 TRBV10-2 - CASLPGDRAYEQYF TGCGCCAGCCTACCTGGGGACAGGGCCTACGAGCAGTACTTC
- TRBJ1-1 TRBV9 - CASSVRGNTEAFF TGTGCCAGCAGCGTAAGGGGGAACACTGAAGCTTTCTTT